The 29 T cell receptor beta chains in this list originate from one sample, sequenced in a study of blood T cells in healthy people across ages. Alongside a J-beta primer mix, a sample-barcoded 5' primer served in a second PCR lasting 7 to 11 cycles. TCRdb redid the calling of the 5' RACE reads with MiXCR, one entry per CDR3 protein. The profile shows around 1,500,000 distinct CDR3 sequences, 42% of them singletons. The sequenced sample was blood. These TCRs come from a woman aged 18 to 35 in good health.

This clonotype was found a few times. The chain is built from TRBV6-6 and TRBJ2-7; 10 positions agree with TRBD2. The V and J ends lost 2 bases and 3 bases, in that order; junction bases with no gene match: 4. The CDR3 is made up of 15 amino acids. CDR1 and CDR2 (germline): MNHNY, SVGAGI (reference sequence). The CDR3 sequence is CASSYAKREGYEQYF. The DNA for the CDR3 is TGTGCCAGCAGTTACGCGAAGCGGGAGGGCTACGAGCAGTACTTC.

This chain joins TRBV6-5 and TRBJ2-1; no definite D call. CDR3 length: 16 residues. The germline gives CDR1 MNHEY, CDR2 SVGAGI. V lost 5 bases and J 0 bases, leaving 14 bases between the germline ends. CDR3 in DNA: TGTGCCAGCAGTCCCACCCAGGCAGGCTCCTACAATGAGCAGTTCTTC. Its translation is CASSPTQAGSYNEQFF.

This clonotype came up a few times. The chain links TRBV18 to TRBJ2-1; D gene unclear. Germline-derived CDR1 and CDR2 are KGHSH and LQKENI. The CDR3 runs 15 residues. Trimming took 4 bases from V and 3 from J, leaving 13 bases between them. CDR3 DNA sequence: TGTGCCAGCTCACGACTGGGCCAGAGCTACAATGAGCAGTTCTTC. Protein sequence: CASSRLGQSYNEQFF.

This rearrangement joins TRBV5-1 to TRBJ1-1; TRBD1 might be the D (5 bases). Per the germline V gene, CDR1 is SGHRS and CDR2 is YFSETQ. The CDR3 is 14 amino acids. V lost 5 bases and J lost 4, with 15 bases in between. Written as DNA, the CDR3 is TGCGCCAGCAGTTATGGGGACTTTTCCACTGAAGCTTTCTTT. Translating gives CASSYGDFSTEAFF. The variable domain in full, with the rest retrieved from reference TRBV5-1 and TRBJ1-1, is KAGVTQTPRYLIKTRGQQVTLSCSPISGHRSVSWYQQTPGQGLQFLFEYFSETQRNKGNFPGRFSGRQFSNSRSEMNVSTLELGDSALYLCASSYGDFSTEAFFGQGTRLTVV.

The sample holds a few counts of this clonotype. The CDR3 DNA reads TGTGCCAGCAGCCGTCGACAGGAGAACACTGAAGCTTTCTTT. Amino acid sequence: CASSRRQENTEAFF. The rearrangement uses TRBV3-1 and TRBJ1-1; the D gene is possibly TRBD1 (6 bases). There are 14 residues in the CDR3. The V end was cut by 4 bases, the J end by 1 base, with 10 bases between. Germline V gene lookup returns CDR1 LGHDT and CDR2 YNNKEL (reference sequence).

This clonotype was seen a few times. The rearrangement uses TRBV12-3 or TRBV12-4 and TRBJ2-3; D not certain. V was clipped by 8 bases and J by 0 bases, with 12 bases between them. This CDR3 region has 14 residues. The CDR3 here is CASGVTTSTDTQYF. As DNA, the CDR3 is TGTGCCAGCGGGGTCACTACTAGCACAGATACGCAGTATTTT.

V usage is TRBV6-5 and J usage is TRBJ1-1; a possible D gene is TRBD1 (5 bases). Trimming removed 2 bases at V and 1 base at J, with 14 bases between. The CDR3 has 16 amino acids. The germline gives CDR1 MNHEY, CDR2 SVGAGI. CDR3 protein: CASSYGGAGANTEAFF. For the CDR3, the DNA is TGTGCCAGCAGTTACGGCGGGGCCGGGGCGAACACTGAAGCTTTCTTT.

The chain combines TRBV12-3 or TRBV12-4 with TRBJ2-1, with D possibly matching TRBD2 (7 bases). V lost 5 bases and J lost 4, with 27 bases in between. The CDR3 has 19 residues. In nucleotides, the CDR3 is TGTGCCAGCAGTCCGGATCTGGTTGTGGGGGGGCCTAAGTACAATGAGCAGTTCTTC. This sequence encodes CASSPDLVVGGPKYNEQFF.

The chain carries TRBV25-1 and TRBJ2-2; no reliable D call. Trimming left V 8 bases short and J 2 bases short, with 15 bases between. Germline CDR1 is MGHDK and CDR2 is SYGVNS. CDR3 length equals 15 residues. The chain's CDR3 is CASLEMGRNTGELFF. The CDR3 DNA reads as TGTGCCAGCCTCGAAATGGGCAGAAACACCGGGGAGCTGTTTTTT. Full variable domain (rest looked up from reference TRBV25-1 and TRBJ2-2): EADIYQTPRYLVIGTGKKITLECSQTMGHDKMYWYQQDPGMELHLIHYSYGVNSTEKGDLSSESTVSRIRTEHFPLTLESARPSHTSQYLCASLEMGRNTGELFFGEGSRLTVL.

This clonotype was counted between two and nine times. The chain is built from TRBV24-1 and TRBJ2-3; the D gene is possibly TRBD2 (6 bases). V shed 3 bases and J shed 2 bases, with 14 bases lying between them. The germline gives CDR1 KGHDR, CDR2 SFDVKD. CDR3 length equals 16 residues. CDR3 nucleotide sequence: TGTGCCACCAGTGATCGTGGCGGGGACCTCACAGATACGCAGTATTTT. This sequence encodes CATSDRGGDLTDTQYF.

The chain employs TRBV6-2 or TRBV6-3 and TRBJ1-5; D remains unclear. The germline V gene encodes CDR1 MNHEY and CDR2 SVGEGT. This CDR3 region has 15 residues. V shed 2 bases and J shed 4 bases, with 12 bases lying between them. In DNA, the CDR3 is TGTGCCAGCAGTTACCACACTAACCGGAATCAGCCCCAGCATTTT. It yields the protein CASSYHTNRNQPQHF.

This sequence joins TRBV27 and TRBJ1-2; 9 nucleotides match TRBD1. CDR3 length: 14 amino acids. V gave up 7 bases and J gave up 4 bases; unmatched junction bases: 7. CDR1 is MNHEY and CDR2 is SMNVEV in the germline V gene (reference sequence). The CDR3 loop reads CASTHGTGSYGYTF. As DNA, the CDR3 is TGTGCCAGCACCCACGGGACAGGGAGCTATGGCTACACCTTC.

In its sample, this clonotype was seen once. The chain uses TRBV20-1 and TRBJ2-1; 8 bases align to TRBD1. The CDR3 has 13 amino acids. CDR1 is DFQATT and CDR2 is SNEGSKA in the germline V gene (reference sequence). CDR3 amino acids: CGQLGQVGNEQFF. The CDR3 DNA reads TGCGGTCAATTGGGACAGGTCGGGAATGAGCAGTTCTTC.

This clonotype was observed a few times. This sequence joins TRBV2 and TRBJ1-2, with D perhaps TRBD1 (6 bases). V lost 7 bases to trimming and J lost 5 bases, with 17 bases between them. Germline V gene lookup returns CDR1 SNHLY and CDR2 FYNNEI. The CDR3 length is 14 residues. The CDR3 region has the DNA TGTGCCAGCAAAACCACCCAGGGGATATATGGCTACACCTTC. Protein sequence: CASKTTQGIYGYTF.

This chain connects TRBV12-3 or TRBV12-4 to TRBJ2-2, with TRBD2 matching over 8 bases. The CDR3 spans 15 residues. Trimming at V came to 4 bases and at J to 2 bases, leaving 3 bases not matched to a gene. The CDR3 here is CASSSAGGNTGELFF. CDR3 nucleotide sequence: TGTGCCAGCAGTTCTGCGGGGGGTAACACCGGGGAGCTGTTTTTT.

CDR3 region: CSARRLAGDYEQYF. CDR3 in DNA: TGCAGTGCTAGAAGGCTAGCGGGGGACTACGAGCAGTACTTC. The chain couples TRBV20-1 to TRBJ2-7, with 10 bases fitting TRBD2. This CDR3 has 14 residues. Germline V gene data show CDR1 as DFQATT and CDR2 as SNEGSKA (reference sequence). After removal of 2 bases from V and 3 bases from J, the junction contained 4 bases not matched to a gene.

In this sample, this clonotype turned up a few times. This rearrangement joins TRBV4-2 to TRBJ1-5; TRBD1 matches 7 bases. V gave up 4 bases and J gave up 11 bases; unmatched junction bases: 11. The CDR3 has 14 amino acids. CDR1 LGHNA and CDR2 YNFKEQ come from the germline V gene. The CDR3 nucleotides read TGTGCCAGCAGCCTCAATCAGGGAGGGGGCACCCAGCATTTT. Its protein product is CASSLNQGGGTQHF.

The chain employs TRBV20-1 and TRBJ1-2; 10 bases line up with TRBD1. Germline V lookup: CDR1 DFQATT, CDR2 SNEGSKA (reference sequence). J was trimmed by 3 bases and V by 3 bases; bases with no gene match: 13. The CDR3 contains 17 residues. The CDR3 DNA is TGCAGTGCTAGCCATGGACAGGGGGAAACTGGTGACTATGGCTACACCTTC. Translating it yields CSASHGQGETGDYGYTF.

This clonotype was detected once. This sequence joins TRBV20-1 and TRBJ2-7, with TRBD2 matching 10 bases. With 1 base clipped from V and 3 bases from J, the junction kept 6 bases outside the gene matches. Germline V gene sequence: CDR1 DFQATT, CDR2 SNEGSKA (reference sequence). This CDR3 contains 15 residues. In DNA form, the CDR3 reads TGCAGTGCTAGAGGTGCTAGCGGGAGTGTCTACGAGCAGTACTTC. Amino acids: CSARGASGSVYEQYF.

The CDR3 sequence: CASSQPRGQGVFETQYF. The CDR3 DNA is TGTGCCAGCAGCCAACCCAGAGGTCAGGGTGTTTTCGAGACCCAGTACTTC. The rearrangement links TRBV3-1 to TRBJ2-5; possible D gene TRBD1, 5 bases. In germline, CDR1 is LGHDT, CDR2 YNNKEL (reference sequence). V lost 2 bases, J lost 5 bases, and 21 bases lay in between. The CDR3 has 17 residues.

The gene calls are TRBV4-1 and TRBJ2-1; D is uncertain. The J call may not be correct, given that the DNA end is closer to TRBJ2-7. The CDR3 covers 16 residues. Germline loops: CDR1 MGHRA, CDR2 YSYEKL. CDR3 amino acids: CASSQVSGQAYNEQYF. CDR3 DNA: TGCGCCAGCAGCCAAGTTTCCGGGCAGGCTTACAATGAGCAGTACTTC.

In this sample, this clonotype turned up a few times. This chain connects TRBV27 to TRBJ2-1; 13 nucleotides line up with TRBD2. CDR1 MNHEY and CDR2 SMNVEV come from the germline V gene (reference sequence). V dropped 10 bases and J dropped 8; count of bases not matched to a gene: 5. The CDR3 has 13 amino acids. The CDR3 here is CATRLAGGDEQFF. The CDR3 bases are TGTGCCACCCGACTAGCGGGGGGAGATGAGCAGTTCTTC.

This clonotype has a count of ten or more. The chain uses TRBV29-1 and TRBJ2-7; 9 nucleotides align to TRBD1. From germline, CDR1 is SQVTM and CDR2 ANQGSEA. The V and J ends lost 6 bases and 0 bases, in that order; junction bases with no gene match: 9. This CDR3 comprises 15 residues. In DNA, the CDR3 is TGCAGCGTGTTACCGGGACAGGGACGCTCCTACGAGCAGTACTTC. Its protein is CSVLPGQGRSYEQYF.

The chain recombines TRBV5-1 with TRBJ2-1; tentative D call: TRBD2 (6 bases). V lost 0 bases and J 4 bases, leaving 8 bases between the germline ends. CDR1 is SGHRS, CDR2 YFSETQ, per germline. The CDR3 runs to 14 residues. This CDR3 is CASSLVADYNEQFF. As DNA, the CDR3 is TGCGCCAGCAGCTTGGTAGCGGATTACAATGAGCAGTTCTTC.

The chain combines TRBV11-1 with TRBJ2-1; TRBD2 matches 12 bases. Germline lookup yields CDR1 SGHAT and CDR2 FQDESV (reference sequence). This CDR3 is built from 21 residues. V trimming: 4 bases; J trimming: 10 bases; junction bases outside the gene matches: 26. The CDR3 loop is CASSSPLRKTPSGRAVGEQFF. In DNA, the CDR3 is TGTGCCAGCAGCTCTCCGTTAAGAAAAACTCCTAGCGGGAGGGCTGTGGGAGAGCAGTTCTTC. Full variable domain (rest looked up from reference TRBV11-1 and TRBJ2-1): EAEVAQSPRYKITEKSQAVAFWCDPISGHATLYWYRQILGQGPELLVQFQDESVVDDSQLPKDRFSAERLKGVDSTLKIQPAELGDSAMYLCASSSPLRKTPSGRAVGEQFFGPGTRLTVL.

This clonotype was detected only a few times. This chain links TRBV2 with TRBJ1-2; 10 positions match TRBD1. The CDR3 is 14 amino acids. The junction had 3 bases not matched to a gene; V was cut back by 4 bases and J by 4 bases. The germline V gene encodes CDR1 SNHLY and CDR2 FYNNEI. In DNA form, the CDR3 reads TGTGCCAGCAGTGCCCGACAGGGGGCCTATGGCTACACCTTC. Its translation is CASSARQGAYGYTF.

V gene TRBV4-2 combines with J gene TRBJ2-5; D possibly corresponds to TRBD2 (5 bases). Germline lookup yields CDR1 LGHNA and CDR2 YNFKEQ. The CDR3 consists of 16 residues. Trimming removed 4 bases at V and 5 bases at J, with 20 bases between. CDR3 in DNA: TGTGCCAGCAGCCTCCTTATCGGAGGCCTGGGGGAGACCCAGTACTTC. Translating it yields CASSLLIGGLGETQYF.

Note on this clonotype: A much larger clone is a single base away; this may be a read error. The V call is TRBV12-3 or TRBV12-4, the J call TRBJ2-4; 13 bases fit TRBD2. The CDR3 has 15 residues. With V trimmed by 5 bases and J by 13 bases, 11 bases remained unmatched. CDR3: CASSTRTSGRSEQYF. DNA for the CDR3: TGTGCCAGCAGTACCCGGACTAGCGGGAGATCTGAGCAGTACTTC.

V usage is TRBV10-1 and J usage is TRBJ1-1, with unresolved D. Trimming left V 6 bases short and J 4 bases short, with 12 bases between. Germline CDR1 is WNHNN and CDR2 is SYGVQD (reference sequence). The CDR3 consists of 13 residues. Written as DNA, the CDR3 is TGCGCCAGCAGCAGAGAAATGACCACTGAAGCTTTCTTT. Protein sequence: CASSREMTTEAFF.